This T cell receptor beta chain was observed in a study of T cell responses to AZD1222 COVID-19 vaccine. Study-level background: Researchers grouped second doses given at about 4 or about 12 weeks into one pool.

TCRdb keeps only in-frame clones here, not all; method: immunoSEQ multiplex PCR. The repertoire holds more than 100,000 clones, around nine tenths seen once, with roughly 20% in the top ten. Germline assignment: CDR1 SQVTM and CDR2 ANQGSEA. This CDR3 is built from 12 residues. With V trimmed by 5 bases and J by 6 bases, 3 bases remained unmatched. A remark on this clone: Its target is not known.

Whole-study results and caveats: There were repertoire samples only from the period after the peak T cell response. Baseline seropositivity characterized only six AZD1222 recipients.

V usage is TRBV29-1 and J usage is TRBJ2-5; 10 bases are shared with TRBD1. The input for sequencing was peripheral blood, taken on day 0 of AZD1222 vaccination. The TCR sequence derives from an adult in good health. In DNA, the CDR3 is TGCAGCGTTCGACAGGGGGCGAAGACCCAGTACTTC. It specifies CSVRQGAKTQYF.